This record concerns one T cell receptor beta chain sequence. In the original workflow: Reference gene primer amplification gave nucleated cell count estimates. TCRdb keeps only in-frame clones here, not all; method: immunoSEQ multiplex PCR. V and J calls and clone size come straight from that table; D and trimming were deduced from the DNA. This table holds fewer than 400,000 clones, approximately 85% found once. Adults between roughly 18 and 95 years of age took part from about two dozen US areas. Participants' own reports of clinical history determined their cohort assignment. These data originate in a study of blood T cell repertoires in COVID-19. The wider study: The cDNA or gDNA used as material had been derived from T cells, B-cell-depleted T cells, or PBMCs.

The length of the CDR3 is 16 residues. Germline V gene data show CDR1 as LGHNT and CDR2 as FRNRAP. Trimming at V came to 6 bases and at J to 2 bases, leaving 8 bases not matched to a gene. This TCR derives from a man aged 30 to 39 who had recovered from COVID-19. The specimen sequenced was PBMCs or T cells enriched from blood (not recorded which). The gene calls are TRBV12-5 and TRBJ2-5; 11 bases agree with TRBD2. CDR3 DNA: TGTGCTAGTGGAGCTCGACTAGCGGGGATACAAGAGACCCAGTACTTC. This gives the protein CASGARLAGIQETQYF.